A single sample gave rise to the 10 T cell receptor beta chains below, sequenced in a study of shared clonotypes between healthy human individuals. Libraries were prepared by immunoSEQ multiplex PCR; TCRdb keeps only in-frame clonotypes and omits some of them. The table shows 2 million to 3 million clones, with approximately 93% occurring only once. Material for sequencing was naive CD4+ T cells from PBMCs. The subset denotes: CD45RA+ positively selected. These receptors were taken from a man in his late teens or twenties in good health. Some clones in this sample may be carry-over from other donors' samples.

The rearrangement uses TRBV7-9 and TRBJ1-5, with D unresolved. CDR1 and CDR2 from the germline V gene are SEHNR and FQNEAQ (reference sequence). This CDR3 is built from 12 residues. Deletions cut 8 bases from V and 0 bases from J, with 5 bases between. As DNA, the CDR3 is TGTGCCAGCGGGGATAGCAATCAGCCCCAGCATTTT. Its translation: CASGDSNQPQHF.

The chain couples TRBV5-1 to TRBJ2-5, with 8 bases matching TRBD1. CDR3 length: 15 amino acids. Germline V gene sequence: CDR1 SGHRS, CDR2 YFSETQ. The J segment lost 5 bases and the V segment lost 3 bases, leaving 9 bases of the junction unmatched. CDR3 nucleotides: TGCGCCAGCAGCTCAACTCTGGGACAGGCGGAGACCCAGTACTTC. Translated: CASSSTLGQAETQYF. Based on the CDR3 plus reference TRBV5-1 and TRBJ2-5, the full variable domain is KAGVTQTPRYLIKTRGQQVTLSCSPISGHRSVSWYQQTPGQGLQFLFEYFSETQRNKGNFPGRFSGRQFSNSRSEMNVSTLELGDSALYLCASSSTLGQAETQYFGPGTRLLVL.

Regarding this clone: One end of the junction is discordant with germline, which a read error may explain. The CDR3 sequence is CAISPTGTGAEYAF. In DNA form, the CDR3 reads TGTGCCATCAGTCCCACCGGGACAGGGGCAGAGTACGCCTTC. The chain carries TRBV10-3 and TRBJ1-2; 10 bases are shared with TRBD1. The CDR3 runs to 14 residues. CDR1 is ENHRY, CDR2 SYGVKD, per germline.

Concerning this clone itself: Different DNA sequences within this sample yield the same CDR3. This sequence joins TRBV11-1 and TRBJ2-7, with D possibly being TRBD1 or TRBD2 (5 bases each). Germline V CDR1 and CDR2: SGHAT, FQDESV (reference sequence). V dropped 3 bases and J dropped 0 bases, with 6 bases sitting between them. CDR3 length: 13 amino acids. The CDR3 spells CASSLGVSYEQYF. In nucleotides, the CDR3 is TGTGCCAGCAGCTTGGGGGTCTCCTACGAGCAGTACTTC. Together with reference TRBV11-1 and TRBJ2-7, the CDR3 gives the full variable domain: EAEVAQSPRYKITEKSQAVAFWCDPISGHATLYWYRQILGQGPELLVQFQDESVVDDSQLPKDRFSAERLKGVDSTLKIQPAELGDSAMYLCASSLGVSYEQYFGPGTRLTVT.

This rearrangement joins TRBV7-3 to TRBJ2-2; the D is unclear. Germline V gene lookup returns CDR1 SGHTA and CDR2 FQGTGA. Trimming removed 5 bases at V and 6 bases at J, with 19 bases between. The CDR3 length is 16 residues. Here the CDR3 reads CASSRFTEISAGELFF. The CDR3 nucleotides are TGTGCCAGCAGCCGATTTACAGAGATTTCAGCCGGGGAGCTGTTTTTT.

The V call is TRBV9, the J call TRBJ2-4, with a weak D call TRBD2 (7 bases). V was pared by 2 bases and J by 9 bases, with 18 bases between. Germline CDR1 reads SGDLS; CDR2 reads YYNGEE. This CDR3 has 15 residues. The CDR3: CASSVYGAGEGIQYF. The CDR3 nucleotides read TGTGCCAGCAGCGTGTACGGGGCAGGGGAGGGCATTCAGTACTTC.

This chain links TRBV19 with TRBJ2-1; D is uncertain. Trimming shortened V by 3 bases and J by 0 bases, and 12 bases separated the two germline ends. This CDR3 region has 16 residues. Germline V gene sequence: CDR1 LNHDA, CDR2 SQIVND (reference sequence). This CDR3 reads CASSILASASYNEQFF. The CDR3 coding sequence is TGTGCCAGTAGTATTCTGGCCTCAGCCTCCTACAATGAGCAGTTCTTC.

The V gene is TRBV5-1, the J gene TRBJ2-3; D gene uncertain. Deletions cut 7 bases from V and 6 bases from J, with 9 bases between. Germline V gives CDR1 SGHRS, CDR2 YFSETQ. The CDR3 loop spans 11 amino acids. The CDR3: CASGPLDTQYF. The CDR3 DNA is TGCGCCAGCGGCCCCTTGGATACGCAGTATTTT.

The sample holds one count of this clone. The chain has TRBV18 and TRBJ2-3, with 7 bases identical to TRBD2. CDR1 and CDR2 from the germline V gene are KGHSH and LQKENI. Trimming took 2 bases from V and 2 from J; bases not matched to a gene: 7. This CDR3 region has 16 residues. The CDR3: CASSPLGLADTDTQYF. The DNA of the CDR3 is TGTGCCAGCTCACCATTAGGTCTAGCGGACACAGATACGCAGTATTTT. Looking up the rest from reference TRBV18 and TRBJ2-3 gives the full variable domain: NAGVMQNPRHLVRRRGQEARLRCSPMKGHSHVYWYRQLPEEGLKFMVYLQKENIIDESGMPKERFSAEFPKEGPSILRIQQVVRGDSAAYFCASSPLGLADTDTQYFGPGTRLTVL.

The genes are TRBV5-1 and TRBJ2-5; D perhaps matches TRBD2 (5 bases). The CDR3 runs 15 residues. CDR1 is SGHRS and CDR2 is YFSETQ in the germline V gene. The ends were cut back, 4 bases at V and 2 bases at J, with 15 bases in the middle. CDR3 region: CASSEEAAGQETQYF. The CDR3 coding sequence is TGCGCCAGCAGCGAGGAGGCGGCAGGTCAAGAGACCCAGTACTTC.